Shown below are 13 T cell receptor beta chains from a single sample sequenced in a study of T cells in Graves' hyperthyroidism and ophthalmopathy. The CDR3 regions of TCR beta were amplified from RNA transcripts. With the HTBI primer set, the TCR CDR3 went through a first round of RT-PCR. One entry per CDR3 protein, called by TCRdb with MiXCR from the multiplex PCR reads. This sample has some 570,000 distinct CDR3 sequences, with approximately 17% found just once. The sequencing sample was made of blood. Every receptor here comes from a woman aged 18-29 years with Graves' ophthalmopathy.

The table lists this clonotype with many counts. The chain combines TRBV30 with TRBJ1-2, with D tentatively TRBD1 (6 bases). The CDR3 covers 15 residues. CDR1 is GTSNPN and CDR2 is SVGIG in the germline V gene (reference sequence). The ends were cut back, 2 bases at V and 4 bases at J, with 17 bases in the middle. The CDR3 loop is CAWSSAITGLYGYTF. The CDR3, as DNA: TGTGCCTGGAGTTCCGCGATAACAGGGCTCTATGGCTACACCTTC.

This chain connects TRBV7-9 to TRBJ1-4; no clear D gene. Germline V lookup: CDR1 SEHNR, CDR2 FQNEAQ (reference sequence). Trimming pared 2 bases from V and 8 bases from J, leaving 21 bases between. This CDR3 spans 17 amino acids. CDR3 sequence (DNA): TGTGCCAGCAGCTTATTTGGGGTCGCTCCAGATGTCGAAAAACTGTTTTTT. Amino acids: CASSLFGVAPDVEKLFF.

The V gene is TRBV20-1, the J gene TRBJ2-7, with TRBD2 matching 7 bases. CDR3 length: 13 amino acids. J lost 3 bases, V lost 4 bases, and 6 bases had no gene match. The germline gives CDR1 DFQATT, CDR2 SNEGSKA (reference sequence). The CDR3 DNA reads TGCAGTGCTATACCTAGCGGTCTCTACGAGCAGTACTTC. Its translation: CSAIPSGLYEQYF.

This clonotype was picked up many times. The chain couples TRBV20-1 to TRBJ2-7; TRBD2 matches 9 bases. Germline V gives CDR1 DFQATT, CDR2 SNEGSKA (reference sequence). The CDR3 is 13 amino acids. The junction had 4 bases not matched to a gene; V was cut back by 6 bases and J by 1 base. The CDR3 sequence: CSANSGGSYEQYF. DNA for the CDR3: TGCAGTGCAAATAGCGGGGGATCCTACGAGCAGTACTTC.

This clonotype showed up many times. The chain is built from TRBV7-2 and TRBJ1-1; a weak D match, TRBD1 (6 bases). Germline loops: CDR1 SGHTA, CDR2 FQGNSA. The CDR3 runs 14 residues. V was clipped by 5 bases and J by 4 bases, with 14 bases between them. The CDR3 reads CASSTRTEPTEAFF. The CDR3, as DNA: TGTGCCAGCAGCACTAGGACAGAACCCACTGAAGCTTTCTTT.

V usage is TRBV6-1 and J usage is TRBJ1-1; D remains unclear. The CDR3 is 16 residues long. The germline V gene encodes CDR1 MNHNS and CDR2 SASEGT. Trimming stripped 8 bases from V and 6 bases from J, with 25 bases between. The CDR3 nucleotides read TGTGCCAGCCCAAGGGCCTCGGTAGGGTACGACTCTGAAGCTTTCTTT. It specifies CASPRASVGYDSEAFF.

This clonotype turned up a few times. V is TRBV27 and J is TRBJ1-1; maybe TRBD1 (5 bases). CDR3 size: 13 residues. CDR1 is MNHEY, CDR2 SMNVEV, per germline (reference sequence). V lost 6 bases and J 8 bases, leaving 16 bases between the germline ends. For the CDR3, the DNA is TGTGCCAGCAGCTCTACCGGGCACAGGGAAGCTTTCTTT. Encoded protein: CASSSTGHREAFF.

The rearrangement uses TRBV20-1 and TRBJ2-3, with 9 bases fitting TRBD1. The germline gives CDR1 DFQATT, CDR2 SNEGSKA (reference sequence). V gave up 0 bases and J gave up 8 bases; unmatched junction bases: 9. There are 15 residues in the CDR3. DNA for the CDR3: TGCAGTGCTAGAGATTCGGGACAGGGTCGGGGTACGCAGTATTTT. This translates into CSARDSGQGRGTQYF.

This clonotype has a handful of counts. The chain recombines TRBV4-2 with TRBJ2-7; no reliable D call. V lost 0 bases to trimming and J lost 6 bases, with 9 bases between them. The germline CDR1 and CDR2 sequences are LGHNA and YNFKEQ. The CDR3 is 13 amino acids. DNA for the CDR3: TGTGCCAGCAGCCAAGATACATTGGGCGAGCAGTACTTC. Translating it yields CASSQDTLGEQYF.

This clonotype was seen at least ten times. V usage is TRBV6-2 or TRBV6-3 and J usage is TRBJ2-1; perhaps TRBD2 as D (6 bases). CDR3 length: 15 amino acids. V was trimmed by 8 bases and J by 1 base, leaving 15 bases between them. Germline CDR1 MNHEY, CDR2 SVGEGT. The CDR3 DNA sequence: TGTGCCAGCGGTCCTAGCGTTCCTTCCTACAATGAGCAGTTCTTC. Protein: CASGPSVPSYNEQFF.

In its sample, this clonotype was seen many times. The V call is TRBV15, the J call TRBJ2-5; 11 bases line up with TRBD2. The CDR3 sequence is 18 residues long. The ends lost 1 base at V and 3 bases at J; junction bases unmatched: 10. Germline CDR1 reads LNHNV; CDR2 reads YYDKDF (reference sequence). The CDR3: CATSRVYSGGAIEETQYF. The CDR3 DNA sequence: TGTGCCACCAGCAGAGTATATAGCGGGGGGGCTATAGAAGAGACCCAGTACTTC.

At least ten counts were recorded for this clonotype. The V gene is TRBV20-1, the J gene TRBJ2-1, with unresolved D. Trimming removed 0 bases from V and 15 bases from J, with 3 bases in between. Per the germline V gene, CDR1 is DFQATT and CDR2 is SNEGSKA (reference sequence). This CDR3 has 8 amino acids. CDR3 DNA sequence: TGCAGTGCTAGAGAAGGGTTCTTC. It yields the protein CSAREGFF.

The table lists this clonotype with many counts. CDR3 nucleotide sequence: TGTGCCAGCAGCCAACAGGGTGGTGGAAACACCATATATTTT. As protein: CASSQQGGGNTIYF. V is TRBV7-8 and J is TRBJ1-3; possibly TRBD1 for D (6 bases). The germline gives CDR1 SGHVS, CDR2 FQNEAQ. The V end was cut by 5 bases, the J end by 3 bases, with 11 bases between. This CDR3 region has 14 residues.